The clone carrying this T cell receptor (beta chain) was seen many times. Germline CDR1 and CDR2: DFQATT and SNEGSKA (reference sequence). V lost 0 bases to trimming and J lost 3 bases, with 11 bases between them. This CDR3 comprises 14 residues. TCRdb processed the RT-PCR reads anew with MiXCR; each CDR3 protein has one entry. The profile shows approximately 720,000 distinct CDR3 sequences, 13% to 15% of them singletons. The source material was memory CD4+ T cells from blood. The receptor was isolated from a female donor in good health, serving as a healthy control. The chain carries TRBV20-1 and TRBJ1-1; no firm D call. The CDR3 DNA reads TGCAGTGCTAGAGACGGATCGTTAGACACTGAAGCTTTCTTT. This translates into CSARDGSLDTEAFF.